The 14 T cell receptor beta chains given below trace back to one sample, sequenced in a study of T cells in women clearing cervical HPV infection. Assay used: immunoSEQ multiplex PCR; TCRdb lists only in-frame clones, some missing. The sample includes roughly 25,000 clones. Sequences were obtained from blood buffy coat. The source of these receptors is a woman aged 18 to 69 with a cervical HPV16 infection that either progressed to CIN3+ or cleared (not recorded which).

Comments on this clone: The sequence runs out 3 residues before the end of the CDR3; the remainder is reconstructed from the germline J gene. The rearrangement joins TRBV19 to TRBJ1-2, with a weak D call TRBD1 (5 bases). Germline V gives CDR1 LNHDA, CDR2 SQIVND (reference sequence). V was cut by 10 bases and J by 6 bases, with 21 bases left in between. CDR3 size: 14 residues. CDR3 DNA (partial): TGTGCCACCACCCCGGGGGGAACCGTTAATGGC. Its protein is CATTPGGTVNG. The entire CDR3 is CATTPGGTVNGYTF.

In regard to this clone: The read terminates 3 residues ahead of where the CDR3 ends, so the germline J gene completes it. The chain joins TRBV19 to TRBJ1-1; the D is unclear. The germline gives CDR1 LNHDA, CDR2 SQIVND (reference sequence). The CDR3 totals 14 residues. The CDR3 loop reads CASSMRPSADTAFF. CDR3 DNA, as far as it was read: TGTGCCAGTAGTATGAGGCCATCCGCGGATACG.

As regards this clone: The DNA ends 3 residues before the CDR3 does, and the rest of the CDR3 is filled in from the germline J gene. This chain uses TRBV7-9 with TRBJ2-3, with a weak D call TRBD2 (7 bases). CDR3 length: 15 amino acids. Looked up from germline, CDR1 is SEHNR and CDR2 is FQNEAQ (reference sequence). The DNA read from the CDR3 is TGTGCCAGCAGCCCAAGGGGGGGTGGCAATCAGCCG. Translated, it gives CASSPRGGGNQP. The CDR3 in its entirety is CASSPRGGGNQPQYF.

About this clone itself: The read comes to an end 3 residues before the CDR3 does, leaving the germline J gene to fill in the end. The rearrangement joins TRBV7-2 to TRBJ1-6; tentative D call: TRBD1 (5 bases). The CDR3 sequence is 15 residues long. V lost 1 base to trimming and J lost 11 bases, with 15 bases between them. Germline V CDR1 and CDR2: SGHTA, FQGNSA. The CDR3 is CASSLGEGFRAPLHF. Incomplete CDR3 DNA: TGTGCCAGCAGCTTAGGCGAGGGGTTTCGGGCACCC. Based on the CDR3 plus reference TRBV7-2 and TRBJ1-6, the full variable domain is GAGVSQSPSNKVTEKGKDVELRCDPISGHTALYWYRQSLGQGLEFLIYFQGNSAPDKSGLPSDRFSAERTGGSVSTLTIQRTQQEDSAVYLCASSLGEGFRAPLHFGNGTRLTVT.

Note on this clone: The CDR3 goes on 3 residues after the read ends, and that part is filled in from the germline J gene. The V gene is TRBV20-1, the J gene TRBJ2-3; D gene unclear. CDR1 and CDR2 from the germline V gene are DFQATT and SNEGSKA (reference sequence). Trimming stripped 4 bases from V and 2 bases from J, with 13 bases between. The CDR3 extends over 14 amino acids. The sequenced part of the CDR3 DNA is TGCAGTGCTACCGGTGGCGGAAACACAGATACG. Protein sequence: CSATGGGNTDT. The CDR3 reads in full as CSATGGGNTDTQYF.

Points on this clone: The missing CDR3 end, 3 residues past where the read stops, is filled in from the germline J gene. The chain has TRBV12-3 or TRBV12-4 and TRBJ2-2; no clear D. This CDR3 has 12 residues. Trimming took off 4 bases at V and 4 bases at J, with 4 bases between the two ends. The sequenced part of the CDR3 DNA is TGTGCCAGCAGTTCTTCCACCGGGGAG. It yields the protein CASSSSTGE. The full CDR3 reads CASSSSTGELFF.

In the case of this clone: The CDR3 end lies 3 residues beyond the end of the read and is filled in from the germline J gene. The chain links TRBV29-1 to TRBJ2-7; D may be TRBD2 (6 bases). V was shortened by 5 bases and J by 2 bases, with 10 bases between the two germline ends. Germline values: CDR1 SQVTM, CDR2 ANQGSEA. CDR3 length: 12 residues. The sequenced CDR3 bases are TGCAGCGTTATAGCGGTTACCTACGAG. Its protein product is CSVIAVTYE. The CDR3 in its entirety is CSVIAVTYEQYF.

Regarding this clone: The read stops 3 residues short of the end of the CDR3; the missing end is completed from the germline J gene. This chain uses TRBV10-1 with TRBJ2-1; a possible D gene is TRBD1 (5 bases). Germline loops: CDR1 WNHNN, CDR2 SYGVQD (reference sequence). The CDR3 has 12 amino acids. V was trimmed by 3 bases and J by 9 bases, leaving 9 bases between them. The sequenced CDR3 bases are TGCGCCAGCAGTGAAGGGGTTAGTGAG. This encodes CASSEGVSE. The whole CDR3 sequence is CASSEGVSEQFF.

Concerning this clone: The missing CDR3 end, 3 residues past where the read stops, is filled in from the germline J gene. This rearrangement joins TRBV11-3 to TRBJ1-2; 10 bases line up with TRBD1. This CDR3 is built from 15 residues. CDR1 is SGHNT, CDR2 YENEEA, per germline. The junction had 3 bases not matched to a gene; V was cut back by 1 base and J by 4 bases. The CDR3 loop is CASSLGRTGGYGYTF. The sequenced CDR3 bases are TGTGCCAGCAGCTTAGGCCGGACAGGGGGCTATGGC.

Note on this clone: From the germline J gene comes the end of the CDR3, since the read stops 3 residues before it. The chain links TRBV7-2 to TRBJ1-2, with TRBD1 identical over 7 bases. CDR1 and CDR2 from the germline V gene are SGHTA and FQGNSA. The CDR3 spans 14 residues. Incomplete CDR3 DNA: TGTGCCAGCAAAACAGGGGCCTCTTCCTACGAC. Translated: CASKTGASSYD. The full CDR3 protein reads CASKTGASSYDYTF. The variable domain in full, with the rest retrieved from reference TRBV7-2 and TRBJ1-2, is GAGVSQSPSNKVTEKGKDVELRCDPISGHTALYWYRQSLGQGLEFLIYFQGNSAPDKSGLPSDRFSAERTGGSVSTLTIQRTQQEDSAVYLCASKTGASSYDYTFGSGTRLTVV.

The DNA read from the CDR3 is TGTGCCAGCAGTACAGGGGCCCGGGATACG. Amino acids: CASSTGARDT. From start to end, the CDR3 is CASSTGARDTQYF. The gene calls are TRBV2 and TRBJ2-3; 7 bases align to TRBD1. The CDR3 end is not reached by the read, which stops 3 residues before it; the germline J gene fills it in. Germline V lookup: CDR1 SNHLY, CDR2 FYNNEI. The CDR3 length is 13 residues. V lost 5 bases and J lost 6; bases outside the gene matches: 5.

Concerning this clone itself: Read coverage stops 3 residues before the CDR3 terminus; the germline J gene supplies the remainder. The chain couples TRBV19 to TRBJ2-7; D not certain. Trimming removed 0 bases from V and 4 bases from J, with 7 bases in between. Germline loops: CDR1 LNHDA, CDR2 SQIVND (reference sequence). The CDR3 has 13 amino acids. CDR3 sequence reads: CASSIDPYYEQYF. Incomplete CDR3 DNA: TGTGCCAGTAGTATAGATCCCTATTACGAG. The whole variable domain, remainder taken from reference TRBV19 and TRBJ2-7, is DGGITQSPKYLFRKEGQNVTLSCEQNLNHDAMYWYRQDPGQGLRLIYYSQIVNDFQKGDIAEGYSVSREKKESFPLTVTSAQKNPTAFYLCASSIDPYYEQYFGPGTRLTVT.

As regards this clone: The observed sequence ends 3 residues before the CDR3 terminus, with the missing tail filled in from the germline J gene. This chain links TRBV13 with TRBJ2-1; TRBD2 matches at 7 bases. V dropped 6 bases and J dropped 2; count of bases not matched to a gene: 16. From germline, CDR1 is PRHDT and CDR2 FYEKMQ (reference sequence). The length of the CDR3 is 18 residues. CDR3 DNA, as far as it was read: TGTGCCAGCAGTCACAGAGGGACTACCGTATTCACCTACAATGAG. It is translated as CASSHRGTTVFTYNE. The CDR3 in full is CASSHRGTTVFTYNEQFF. The variable domain in full, completed from reference TRBV13 and TRBJ2-1, reads AAGVIQSPRHLIKEKRETATLKCYPIPRHDTVYWYQQGPGQDPQFLISFYEKMQSDKGSIPDRFSAQQFSDYHSELNMSSLELGDSALYFCASSHRGTTVFTYNEQFFGPGTRLTVL.

As for this clone: With the read ending 3 residues before the CDR3 end, the germline J gene is used to fill in that end. This sequence joins TRBV19 and TRBJ1-2, with TRBD1 identical over 7 bases. The CDR3 is 13 amino acids. CDR1 is LNHDA and CDR2 is SQIVND in the germline V gene (reference sequence). Incomplete CDR3 DNA: TGTGCCAGTAGTTTGACAGGGCCGAATGAC. It encodes CASSLTGPND. In full, the CDR3 is CASSLTGPNDYTF. Full variable domain (outside the CDR3, taken from reference TRBV19 and TRBJ1-2): DGGITQSPKYLFRKEGQNVTLSCEQNLNHDAMYWYRQDPGQGLRLIYYSQIVNDFQKGDIAEGYSVSREKKESFPLTVTSAQKNPTAFYLCASSLTGPNDYTFGSGTRLTVV.